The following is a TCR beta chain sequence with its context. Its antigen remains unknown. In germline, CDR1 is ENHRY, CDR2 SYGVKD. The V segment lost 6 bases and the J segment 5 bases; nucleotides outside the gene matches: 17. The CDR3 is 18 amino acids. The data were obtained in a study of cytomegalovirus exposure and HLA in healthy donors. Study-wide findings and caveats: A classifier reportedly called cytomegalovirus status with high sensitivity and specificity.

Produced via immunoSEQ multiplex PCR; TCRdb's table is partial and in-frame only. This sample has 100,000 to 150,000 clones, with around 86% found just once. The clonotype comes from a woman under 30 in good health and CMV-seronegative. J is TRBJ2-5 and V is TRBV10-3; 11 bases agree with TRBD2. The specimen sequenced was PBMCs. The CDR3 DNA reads TGTGCCATCAGGACCCCTTTAGCGGGAGGGCCGTCAGAGGAGACCCAGTACTTC. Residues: CAIRTPLAGGPSEETQYF.